This T cell receptor (beta chain) was obtained from a study of cytomegalovirus exposure and HLA in healthy donors. General study points: In a later analysis, V- and J-gene trimming of beta chains associated with a DCLRE1C missense variant, replicated independently. Presence/absence results assume similar sequencing depth per donor, which may not hold. In an earlier analysis, in 587 donors, most V segments appeared productive either ~90% or ~30% of the time.

The PCR employed 60 Vbeta primers together with 13 Jbeta primers. Here immunoSEQ multiplex PCR was the method, and the copy in TCRdb shows in-frame clones only, minus some. The profile covers around 140,000 clones, with about three quarters appearing a single time and 1.8% taken by the ten largest. In regard to this clone: Its cognate antigen is unknown.

The V end lost 1 base, the J end lost 11 bases, and 11 bases lay between the germline ends. Germline CDR1 KGHSH, CDR2 LQKENI. The CDR3 loop spans 12 amino acids. The sequence came from a female donor in good health and CMV-seropositive. The sequencing sample was made of PBMCs. This sequence joins TRBV18 and TRBJ1-1, with a weak D call TRBD1 (5 bases). CDR3 DNA sequence: TGTGCCAGCTCACCACTACAGGATGCGGCTTTCTTT. Its translation is CASSPLQDAAFF. The entire variable domain, with the rest obtained from reference TRBV18 and TRBJ1-1, is as follows: NAGVMQNPRHLVRRRGQEARLRCSPMKGHSHVYWYRQLPEEGLKFMVYLQKENIIDESGMPKERFSAEFPKEGPSILRIQQVVRGDSAAYFCASSPLQDAAFFGQGTRLTVV.